These 5 T cell receptor beta chains share one sample of origin, sequenced in a study of blood T cells in healthy people across ages. A second about 6 to 11 cycle PCR used barcoded and J-beta primers. One entry per CDR3 protein, called by TCRdb with MiXCR from the 5' RACE reads. The sample has over 1,300,000 distinct CDR3 sequences, approximately 59% seen once. The sequenced sample consisted of blood. The receptors here all came from a man between 18 and 35 years old in good health.

The J gene is TRBJ1-1, the V gene TRBV5-1, with TRBD1 identical over 7 bases. Per germline, CDR1 SGHRS and CDR2 YFSETQ. The CDR3 is 15 amino acids. With 4 bases clipped from V and 5 bases from J, the junction kept 11 bases outside the gene matches. The CDR3 loop is CASSPGQLIDTEAFF. CDR3 in DNA: TGCGCCAGCAGCCCGGGACAGCTAATAGATACTGAAGCTTTCTTT.

The chain employs TRBV29-1 and TRBJ2-3; D remains ambiguous. This CDR3 comprises 11 residues. Trimming shortened V by 4 bases and J by 4 bases, and 6 bases separated the two germline ends. CDR1 and CDR2 (germline): SQVTM, ANQGSEA. The CDR3 sequence: CSVVFADTQYF. For the CDR3, the DNA is TGCAGCGTTGTCTTTGCAGATACGCAGTATTTT.

This clonotype came up once. J is TRBJ2-7 and V is TRBV15, with D hard to call. Germline V CDR1 and CDR2: LNHNV, YYDKDF (reference sequence). This CDR3 has 14 amino acids. Trimming removed 0 bases from V and 5 bases from J, with 11 bases in between. The CDR3 DNA reads as TGTGCCACCAGCAGAGATGAAGCCGAGGACGAGCAGTACTTC. Translation gives CATSRDEAEDEQYF.

The CDR3 loop reads CSATPSGCEQYF. DNA of the CDR3: TGCAGTGCTACTCCCTCTGGATGCGAGCAGTACTTC. The chain has TRBV20-1 and TRBJ2-7; no clear D gene. There are 12 residues in the CDR3. Germline assignment: CDR1 DFQATT and CDR2 SNEGSKA (reference sequence). Deletions cut 4 bases from V and 6 bases from J, with 13 bases between.

This chain uses TRBV6-5 with TRBJ2-5, with 8 positions matching TRBD1. CDR1 is MNHEY, CDR2 SVGAGI, per germline. Trimming cost V 2 bases and J 11 bases; bases outside gene matches: 13. This CDR3 region has 15 residues. As DNA, the CDR3 is TGTGCCAGCAGTTACGGACAGGGTGTCTTAAATGAGCAGTACTTC. This codes for CASSYGQGVLNEQYF.